Following are 13 T cell receptor beta chains from one sample sequenced in a study of blood T cells in healthy people across ages. The second PCR ran about 6 to 11 cycles with a sample-barcoded 5' primer and J-beta primers. TCRdb recomputed calls from the 5' RACE reads with MiXCR, one row per CDR3 protein. In the table there are 1,100,000 or so distinct CDR3 sequences, 40% to 45% of which are singletons. The source material was blood. The origin of the receptors is a woman in her sixties or seventies in good health.

The CDR3 DNA reads TGTGCCAGCAGTTTTACGTCCACTGAAGCTTTCTTT. It translates to CASSFTSTEAFF. This sequence joins TRBV12-3 or TRBV12-4 and TRBJ1-1; D call uncertain. The V and J ends lost 3 bases and 4 bases respectively, with 6 bases between them. The CDR3 is 12 amino acids.

This clonotype has a count of ten or more. The rearrangement joins TRBV21-1 to TRBJ2-3; whether TRBD2, the table's D call, matches the DNA was not checked. TRBV21-1 is reported as a pseudogene. The length of the CDR3 is 16 residues. CDR3 amino acids: CASSQTRSCSTDTQYF. The CDR3, as DNA: TGTGCCAGCAGTCAGACTAGATCTTGTAGCACAGATACGCAGTATTTT.

The J gene is TRBJ2-1, the V gene TRBV24-1; D tentatively reads TRBD1 or TRBD2 (7 bases each). The germline gives CDR1 KGHDR, CDR2 SFDVKD. There are 14 residues in the CDR3. V lost 1 base and J 9 bases, leaving 12 bases between the germline ends. CDR3 protein: CATSDLGGGGEQFF. The CDR3 nucleotides are TGTGCCACCAGTGATTTAGGGGGCGGGGGTGAGCAGTTCTTC.

A note on this clonotype: The junction departs from germline at one end; a sequencing error may be responsible. The J gene is TRBJ2-7, the V gene TRBV11-1; 7 positions agree with TRBD1. This CDR3 spans 13 amino acids. Germline V gives CDR1 SGHAT, CDR2 FQDESV (reference sequence). The CDR3: CVSEGAGTYEQYF. In DNA form, the CDR3 reads TGTGTCAGCGAGGGGGCAGGAACCTACGAGCAGTACTTC.

The CDR3 protein is CAWRREYEQYF. The CDR3 DNA is TGTGCCTGGAGAAGGGAGTACGAGCAGTACTTC. This chain joins TRBV30 and TRBJ2-7, with a possible D match to TRBD2 (5 bases). Deletions cut 3 bases from V and 4 bases from J, with 7 bases between. Per germline, CDR1 GTSNPN and CDR2 SVGIG (reference sequence). The CDR3 contains 11 residues.

A single count supports this clonotype. This may come from a read error, since a much larger clone is one base off. The chain combines TRBV7-2 with TRBJ2-7; TRBD2 agrees at 7 bases. The V gene end was trimmed by 5 bases and the J gene end by 9 bases; junction bases not matched to a gene: 13. Germline loops: CDR1 SGHTA, CDR2 FQGNSA. CDR3 size: 14 residues. Here the CDR3 reads CASSPSGGGSGQYF. The CDR3, as DNA: TGTGCCAGCAGCCCTAGCGGAGGAGGCAGTGGGCAGTACTTC.

This sequence joins TRBV2 and TRBJ2-5; no definite D call. CDR3 size: 12 residues. V dropped 3 bases and J dropped 11 bases, with 13 bases sitting between them. Germline CDR1 reads SNHLY; CDR2 reads FYNNEI. The CDR3 sequence: CASSDDFVEQYF. Here the CDR3 DNA reads TGTGCCAGCAGTGATGATTTTGTTGAGCAGTACTTC.

This rearrangement joins TRBV10-3 to TRBJ2-3; 9 bases are shared with TRBD1. The CDR3 has 22 residues. Per the germline V gene, CDR1 is ENHRY and CDR2 is SYGVKD. J was trimmed by 1 base and V by 6 bases; bases with no gene match: 26. The CDR3 sequence: CAISRTGATGVFQRKGTDTQYF. DNA of the CDR3: TGTGCCATCAGCCGGACAGGGGCCACGGGGGTATTCCAACGGAAGGGCACAGATACGCAGTATTTT.

CDR3 nucleotides: TGTGCCATTTCGGCCCAACTAACCTACGAGCAGTACTTC. Translated, it gives CAISAQLTYEQYF. The chain has TRBV10-3 and TRBJ2-7; no clear D. V was trimmed by 9 bases and J by 2 bases, leaving 14 bases between them. This CDR3 spans 13 amino acids. Germline lookup yields CDR1 ENHRY and CDR2 SYGVKD.

V is TRBV5-1 and J is TRBJ1-2, with D unresolved. Trimming stripped 6 bases from V and 2 bases from J, with 11 bases between. Germline V CDR1 and CDR2: SGHRS, YFSETQ. CDR3 size: 13 residues. The CDR3 nucleotides read TGCGCCAGCAACGAGGACCGAAACTATGGCTACACCTTC. Translating gives CASNEDRNYGYTF. Filled out from reference TRBV5-1 and TRBJ1-2, the complete variable domain reads KAGVTQTPRYLIKTRGQQVTLSCSPISGHRSVSWYQQTPGQGLQFLFEYFSETQRNKGNFPGRFSGRQFSNSRSEMNVSTLELGDSALYLCASNEDRNYGYTFGSGTRLTVV.

The chain recombines TRBV9 with TRBJ2-1; D perhaps matches TRBD2 (6 bases). Trimming removed 0 bases at V and 2 bases at J, with 9 bases between. The CDR3 length is 15 residues. The germline gives CDR1 SGDLS, CDR2 YYNGEE. CDR3 in amino acids: CASSVESGAYNEQFF. In DNA, the CDR3 is TGTGCCAGCAGCGTAGAGTCGGGAGCCTACAATGAGCAGTTCTTC.

CDR3 DNA: TGTGCCAGCAGCTTCGCTGGGACAGGGGTAACAAGGGGCTATGGCTACACCTTC. As protein: CASSFAGTGVTRGYGYTF. The chain uses TRBV11-2 and TRBJ1-2; 10 bases line up with TRBD1. In germline, CDR1 is SGHAT, CDR2 FQNNGV. This CDR3 has 18 amino acids. V dropped 3 bases and J dropped 4; count of bases not matched to a gene: 14.

The chain joins TRBV12-3 or TRBV12-4 to TRBJ1-5; the D is unclear. The CDR3 runs to 13 residues. Trimming removed 3 bases at V and 6 bases at J, with 9 bases between. CDR3 DNA: TGTGCCAGCAGTTTTGGTTGGGCTCAGCCCCAGCATTTT. This encodes CASSFGWAQPQHF.